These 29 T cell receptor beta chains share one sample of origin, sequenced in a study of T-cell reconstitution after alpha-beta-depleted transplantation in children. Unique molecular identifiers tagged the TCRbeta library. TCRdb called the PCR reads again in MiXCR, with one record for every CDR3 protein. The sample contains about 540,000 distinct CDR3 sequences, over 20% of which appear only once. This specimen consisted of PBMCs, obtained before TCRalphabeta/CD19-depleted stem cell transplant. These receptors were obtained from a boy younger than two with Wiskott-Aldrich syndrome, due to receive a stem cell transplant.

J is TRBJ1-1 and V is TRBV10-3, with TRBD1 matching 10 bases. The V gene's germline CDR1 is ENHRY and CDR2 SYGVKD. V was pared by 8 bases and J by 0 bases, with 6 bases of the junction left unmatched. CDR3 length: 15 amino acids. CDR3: CAIGDRGRVNTEAFF. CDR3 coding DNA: TGTGCCATCGGGGACAGGGGTCGCGTGAACACTGAAGCTTTCTTT.

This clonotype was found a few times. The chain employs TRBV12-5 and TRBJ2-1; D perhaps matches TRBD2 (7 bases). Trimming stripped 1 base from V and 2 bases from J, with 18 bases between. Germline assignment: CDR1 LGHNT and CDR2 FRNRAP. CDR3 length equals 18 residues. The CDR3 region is CASGLGLGGAPTYNEQFF. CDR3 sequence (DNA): TGTGCTAGTGGTTTGGGACTGGGGGGGGCCCCAACCTACAATGAGCAGTTCTTC.

In nucleotides, the CDR3 is TGTGCCAGCAGCCCTACTAGCGGGAGTCCAGAGACCCAGTACTTC. Translating it yields CASSPTSGSPETQYF. The genes are TRBV3-1 and TRBJ2-5, with TRBD2 matching over 11 bases. CDR1 is LGHDT and CDR2 is YNNKEL in the germline V gene (reference sequence). The J segment lost 4 bases and the V segment lost 4 bases, leaving 5 bases of the junction unmatched. CDR3 size: 15 residues.

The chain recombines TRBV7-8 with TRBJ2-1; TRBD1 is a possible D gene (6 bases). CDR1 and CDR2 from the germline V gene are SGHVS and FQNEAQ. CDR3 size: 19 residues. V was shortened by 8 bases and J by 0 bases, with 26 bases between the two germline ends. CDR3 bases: TGTGCCAGCTCTCTATGGGGCTATAGGGGGAGCTTCTCCTACAATGAGCAGTTCTTC. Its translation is CASSLWGYRGSFSYNEQFF.

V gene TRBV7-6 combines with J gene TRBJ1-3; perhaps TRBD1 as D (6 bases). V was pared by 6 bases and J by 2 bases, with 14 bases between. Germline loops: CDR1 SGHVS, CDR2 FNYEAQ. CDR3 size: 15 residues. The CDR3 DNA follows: TGTGCCAGCAGGCCAATTCAGGGGACTGGAAACACCATATATTTT. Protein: CASRPIQGTGNTIYF.

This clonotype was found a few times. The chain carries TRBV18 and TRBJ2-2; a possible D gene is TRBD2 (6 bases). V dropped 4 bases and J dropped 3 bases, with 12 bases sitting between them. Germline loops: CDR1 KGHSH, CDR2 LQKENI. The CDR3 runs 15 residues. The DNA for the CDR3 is TGTGCCAGCTCACAAGTAGCGGAGGACACCGGGGAGCTGTTTTTT. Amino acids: CASSQVAEDTGELFF.

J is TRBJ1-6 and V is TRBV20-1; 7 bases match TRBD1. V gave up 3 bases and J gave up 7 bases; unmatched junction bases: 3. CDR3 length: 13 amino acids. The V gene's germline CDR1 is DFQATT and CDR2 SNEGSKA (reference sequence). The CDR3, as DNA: TGCAGTGCTAGGCAGGGGGGGAATTCACCCCTCCACTTT. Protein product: CSARQGGNSPLHF.

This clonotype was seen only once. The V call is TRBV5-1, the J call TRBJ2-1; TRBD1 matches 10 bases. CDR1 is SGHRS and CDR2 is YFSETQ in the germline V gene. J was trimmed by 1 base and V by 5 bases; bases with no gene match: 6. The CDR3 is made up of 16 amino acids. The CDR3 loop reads CASRLGTGVSYNEQFF. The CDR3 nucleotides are TGCGCCAGCAGGTTAGGGACAGGGGTGTCCTACAATGAGCAGTTCTTC.

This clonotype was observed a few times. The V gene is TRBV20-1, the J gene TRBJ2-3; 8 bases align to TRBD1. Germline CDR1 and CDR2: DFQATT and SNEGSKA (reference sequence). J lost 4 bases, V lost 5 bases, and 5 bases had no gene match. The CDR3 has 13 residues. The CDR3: CSASDRVADTQYF. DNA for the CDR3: TGCAGTGCTTCGGACAGGGTTGCAGATACGCAGTATTTT.

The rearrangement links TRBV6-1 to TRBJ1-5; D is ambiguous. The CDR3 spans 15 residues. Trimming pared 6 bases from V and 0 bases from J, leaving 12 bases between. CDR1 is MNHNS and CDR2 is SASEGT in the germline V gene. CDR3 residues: CASRPGDNSNQPQHF. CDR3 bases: TGTGCCAGCAGGCCGGGAGACAATAGCAATCAGCCCCAGCATTTT.

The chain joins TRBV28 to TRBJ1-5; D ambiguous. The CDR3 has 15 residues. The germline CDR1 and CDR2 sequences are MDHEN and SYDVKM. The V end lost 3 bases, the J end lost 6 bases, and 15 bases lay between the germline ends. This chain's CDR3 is CASSFGLRAGQPQHF. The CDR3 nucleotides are TGTGCCAGCAGTTTTGGTCTTAGGGCCGGTCAGCCCCAGCATTTT.

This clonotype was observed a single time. The CDR3: CATSRGPETQYF. CDR3 nucleotide sequence: TGTGCCACCAGCAGAGGGCCGGAGACCCAGTACTTC. V usage is TRBV15 and J usage is TRBJ2-5, with D unclear. Trimming removed 1 base from V and 5 bases from J, with 5 bases in between. The germline CDR1 and CDR2 sequences are LNHNV and YYDKDF (reference sequence). The CDR3 extends over 12 amino acids. The variable domain in full, completed from reference TRBV15 and TRBJ2-5, reads DAMVIQNPRYQVTQFGKPVTLSCSQTLNHNVMYWYQQKSSQAPKLLFHYYDKDFNNEADTPDNFQSRRPNTSFCFLDIRSPGLGDTAMYLCATSRGPETQYFGPGTRLLVL.

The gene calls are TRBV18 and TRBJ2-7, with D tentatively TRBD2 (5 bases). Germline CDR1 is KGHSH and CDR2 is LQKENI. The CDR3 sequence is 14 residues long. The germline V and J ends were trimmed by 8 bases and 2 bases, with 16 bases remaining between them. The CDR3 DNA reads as TGTGCCAGCGGCACCGGGGTCACGCCCTACGAGCAGTACTTC. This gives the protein CASGTGVTPYEQYF.

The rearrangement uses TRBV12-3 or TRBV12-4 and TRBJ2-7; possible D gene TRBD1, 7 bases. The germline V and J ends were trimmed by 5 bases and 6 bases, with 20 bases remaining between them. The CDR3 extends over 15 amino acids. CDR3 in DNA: TGTGCCAGCAGTCCAGGGGGGACAGCCGCAATCGAGCAGTACTTC. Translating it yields CASSPGGTAAIEQYF.

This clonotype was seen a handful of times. The CDR3 protein is CASSLAGTSGRGEQFF. The CDR3 DNA sequence: TGCGCCAGCAGCTTGGCCGGGACTAGCGGGAGAGGTGAGCAGTTCTTC. The chain couples TRBV5-1 to TRBJ2-1; 14 nucleotides agree with TRBD2. This CDR3 spans 16 amino acids. In germline, CDR1 is SGHRS, CDR2 YFSETQ. The junction had 5 bases not matched to a gene; V was cut back by 0 bases and J by 9 bases.

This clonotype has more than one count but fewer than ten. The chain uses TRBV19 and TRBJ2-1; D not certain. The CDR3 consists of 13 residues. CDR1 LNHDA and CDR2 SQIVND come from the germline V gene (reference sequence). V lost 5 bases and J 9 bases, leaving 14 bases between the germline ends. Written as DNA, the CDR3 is TGTGCCAGTAGTTATATCCGGAACGGTGAGCAGTTCTTC. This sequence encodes CASSYIRNGEQFF.

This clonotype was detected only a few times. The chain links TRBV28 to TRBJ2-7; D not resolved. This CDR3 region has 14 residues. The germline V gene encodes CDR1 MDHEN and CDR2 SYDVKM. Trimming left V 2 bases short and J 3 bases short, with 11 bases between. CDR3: CASSLVAAYYEQYF. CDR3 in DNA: TGTGCCAGCAGTTTAGTCGCCGCCTACTACGAGCAGTACTTC. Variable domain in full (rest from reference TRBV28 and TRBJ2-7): DVKVTQSSRYLVKRTGEKVFLECVQDMDHENMFWYRQDPGLGLRLIYFSYDVKMKEKGDIPEGYSVSREKKERFSLILESASTNQTSMYLCASSLVAAYYEQYFGPGTRLTVT.

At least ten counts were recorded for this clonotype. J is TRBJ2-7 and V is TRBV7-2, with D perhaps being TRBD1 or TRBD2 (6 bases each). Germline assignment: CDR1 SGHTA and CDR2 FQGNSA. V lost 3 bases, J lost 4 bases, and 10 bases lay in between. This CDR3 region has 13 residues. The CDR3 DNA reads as TGTGCCAGCAGCTTCCGGGGGCTTTACGAGCAGTACTTC. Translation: CASSFRGLYEQYF.

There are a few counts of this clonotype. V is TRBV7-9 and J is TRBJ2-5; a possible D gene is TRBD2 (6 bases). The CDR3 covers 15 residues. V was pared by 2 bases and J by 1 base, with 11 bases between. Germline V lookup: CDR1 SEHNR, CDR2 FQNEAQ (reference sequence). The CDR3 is CASSLWGLFQETQYF. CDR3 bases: TGTGCCAGCAGCTTATGGGGACTCTTCCAAGAGACCCAGTACTTC.

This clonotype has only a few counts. The CDR3 DNA follows: TGTGCCAGCGGCCCTAGCGGAGATACGCAGTATTTT. Translation gives CASGPSGDTQYF. The V gene is TRBV6-6, the J gene TRBJ2-3, with 7 positions matching TRBD2. This CDR3 is 12 amino acids long. Trimming cost V 8 bases and J 5 bases; bases outside gene matches: 4. Germline CDR1 is MNHNY and CDR2 is SVGAGI (reference sequence).

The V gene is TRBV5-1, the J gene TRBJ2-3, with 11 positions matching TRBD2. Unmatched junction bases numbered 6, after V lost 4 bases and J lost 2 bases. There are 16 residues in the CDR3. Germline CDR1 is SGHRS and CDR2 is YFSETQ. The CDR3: CASSLGTSGYTDTQYF. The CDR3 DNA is TGCGCCAGCAGCCTAGGGACTAGCGGATACACAGATACGCAGTATTTT.

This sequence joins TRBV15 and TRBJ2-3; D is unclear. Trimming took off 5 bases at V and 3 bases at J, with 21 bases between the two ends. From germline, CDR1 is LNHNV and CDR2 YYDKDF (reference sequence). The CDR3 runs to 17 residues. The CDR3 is CATSPRRKGSETDTQYF. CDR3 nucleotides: TGTGCCACCAGCCCCCGTCGGAAAGGGTCAGAAACAGATACGCAGTATTTT.

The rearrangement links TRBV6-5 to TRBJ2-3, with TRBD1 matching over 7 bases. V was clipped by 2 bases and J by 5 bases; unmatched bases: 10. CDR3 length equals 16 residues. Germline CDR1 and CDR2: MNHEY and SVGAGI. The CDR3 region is CASSYGQAYHRDTQYF. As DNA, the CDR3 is TGTGCCAGCAGTTACGGACAGGCATATCACAGAGATACGCAGTATTTT.

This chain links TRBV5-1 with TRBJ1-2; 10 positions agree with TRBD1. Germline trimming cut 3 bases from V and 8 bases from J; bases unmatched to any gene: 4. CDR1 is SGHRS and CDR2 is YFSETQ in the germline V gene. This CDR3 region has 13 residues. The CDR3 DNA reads TGCGCCAGCAGCTCGGGACAGGGGAAAGGCTACACCTTC. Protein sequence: CASSSGQGKGYTF.

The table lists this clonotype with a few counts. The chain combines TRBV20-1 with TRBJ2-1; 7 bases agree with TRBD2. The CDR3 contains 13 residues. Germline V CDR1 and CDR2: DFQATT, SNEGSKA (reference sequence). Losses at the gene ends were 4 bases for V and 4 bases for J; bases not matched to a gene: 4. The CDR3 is CSAIAGLYNEQFF. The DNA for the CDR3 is TGCAGTGCTATAGCGGGCCTTTACAATGAGCAGTTCTTC.

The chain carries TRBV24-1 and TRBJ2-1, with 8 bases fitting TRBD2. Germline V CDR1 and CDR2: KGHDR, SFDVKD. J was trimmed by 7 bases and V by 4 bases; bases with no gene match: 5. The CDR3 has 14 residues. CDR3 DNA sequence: TGTGCCACCAGTGAGGCTAGCGGGCTGAATGAGCAGTTCTTC. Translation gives CATSEASGLNEQFF.

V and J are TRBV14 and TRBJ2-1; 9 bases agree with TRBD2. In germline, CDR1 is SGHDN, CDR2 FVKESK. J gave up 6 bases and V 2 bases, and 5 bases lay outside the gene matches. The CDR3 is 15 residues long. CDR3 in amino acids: CASSQKQLAGNEQFF. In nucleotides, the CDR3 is TGTGCCAGCAGCCAAAAACAACTAGCGGGCAATGAGCAGTTCTTC.

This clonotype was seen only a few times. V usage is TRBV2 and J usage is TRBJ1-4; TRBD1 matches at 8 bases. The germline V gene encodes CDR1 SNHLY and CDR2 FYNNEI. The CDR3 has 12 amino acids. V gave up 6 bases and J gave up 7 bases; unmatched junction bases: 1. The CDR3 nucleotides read TGTGCCAGCAGGGACAGGGTTGAAAAACTGTTTTTT. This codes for CASRDRVEKLFF.

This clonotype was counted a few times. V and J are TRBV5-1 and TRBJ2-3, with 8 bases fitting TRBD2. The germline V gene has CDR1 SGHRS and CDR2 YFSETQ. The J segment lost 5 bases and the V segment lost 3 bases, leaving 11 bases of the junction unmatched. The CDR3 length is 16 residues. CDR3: CASSSTGRAQGDTQYF. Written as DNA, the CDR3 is TGCGCCAGCAGCTCCACCGGGAGGGCCCAGGGAGATACGCAGTATTTT.